The present TCR beta chain was sequenced within a study of blood T cell repertoires in COVID-19. Study-wide background: Samples taken during acute and convalescent COVID-19 were collected in the United States, Italy and Spain. In each case, the material was cDNA or gDNA derived from T cells, B-cell-depleted T cells, or PBMCs.

As originally analysed: Estimates of nucleated cell counts were drawn from the amplification of reference gene primers. TCRdb's table, derived via immunoSEQ multiplex PCR, lists solely in-frame clones and lacks some. V and J calls and clone size are given by that table; D and trimming were obtained from the DNA. Counted here are some 220,000 clones, roughly 88% occurring once; the ten biggest clones make up 9.7%. CDR1 and CDR2 from the germline V gene are MNHEY and SVGEGT. V shed 6 bases, J shed 0 bases, and the junction held 11 bases outside the gene matches. The CDR3 extends over 17 amino acids. This sequence joins TRBV6-2 or TRBV6-3 and TRBJ1-5, with TRBD1 matching over 7 bases. The TCR comes from a middle-aged man with active or convalescent COVID-19. The sample taken for sequencing was peripheral blood. The CDR3 loop is CASSPPGQLYSNQPQHF. The CDR3 coding sequence is TGTGCCAGCAGCCCACCGGGACAGCTATATAGCAATCAGCCCCAGCATTTT.